These T cell receptor beta chains were read from a single sample in a study of blood T cell repertoires in COVID-19. Generated by immunoSEQ multiplex PCR, the TCRdb table keeps only in-frame clones and is missing some. The repertoire consists of about 240,000 clones, with about 83% occurring once and the leading ten covering about 4%. Sequencing was carried out using peripheral blood. The receptors were sampled from a man aged 45-60 years with acute or convalescent COVID-19. CDR3s include the opening cysteine and the closing phenylalanine or tryptophan. A D gene is named only where the DNA matches it firmly. Only part of the rows carry a size: once, few, many, or a class if the clone is expanded.

v_gene,d_gene,j_gene,abundance,CDR3nt,CDR3aa
TRBV9,-,TRBJ2-1,-,TGTGCCAGCAGCGTAGTGGGACTTTACAATGAGCAGTTCTTC,CASSVVGLYNEQFF
TRBV18,TRBD1,TRBJ1-5,-,TGTGCCAGCTCCCCCGGGACAGGGGATTTAGGTCAGCCCCAGCATTTT,CASSPGTGDLGQPQHF
TRBV19,-,TRBJ1-5,-,TGTGCCAGTAGCGACAGGTCGAAGGGGGGGTCCCAGCATTTT,CASSDRSKGGSQHF
TRBV6-5,TRBD1,TRBJ1-5,-,TGTGCCAGCAGGTATGACAGGGATCAGCCCCAGCATTTT,CASRYDRDQPQHF
TRBV4-2,-,TRBJ2-1,-,TGTGCCAGCAGCCAAGATGGAGAGGGCGGTAAGCAGTTCTTC,CASSQDGEGGKQFF
TRBV27,TRBD2,TRBJ2-1,few,TGTGCCAGCAGTCCCGCACAACTAGCGGGAGTTGAGCAGTTCTTC,CASSPAQLAGVEQFF
TRBV18,-,TRBJ1-5,-,TGTGCCAGCTCACCCCTTCCGGGCAATCAGCCCCAGCATTTT,CASSPLPGNQPQHF
TRBV27,-,TRBJ2-5,-,TGTGCCAGCAGTTTAAGGGGGGGGGCCTGGGAGACCCAGTACTTC,CASSLRGGAWETQYF
TRBV24-1,TRBD2,TRBJ2-3,-,TGTGCCACCAGTGGACAGCGGGGTAGCACAGATACGCAGTATTTT,CATSGQRGSTDTQYF
TRBV6-6,-,TRBJ1-1,-,TGTGCCAGCAGAACCACAGGGACGAACACTGAAGCTTTCTTT,CASRTTGTNTEAFF
TRBV28,-,TRBJ1-4,few,TGTGCCAGCAGTTCCGGCCCGGGATGGGAAAAACTGTTTTTT,CASSSGPGWEKLFF
TRBV7-9,TRBD2,TRBJ2-1,-,TGTGCCAGCAGCTTATACGGGATTAGCGGGGGGACCTACAATGAGCAGTTCTTC,CASSLYGISGGTYNEQFF
TRBV24-1,TRBD1,TRBJ2-2,-,TGTGCCACCCAAGACAGGGCCCGGAACACCGGGGAGCTGTTTTTT,CATQDRARNTGELFF
TRBV9,-,TRBJ2-2,-,TGTGCCAGCATGAGTCGGGGCGGGGAGCTGTTTTTT,CASMSRGGELFF
TRBV30,TRBD1,TRBJ1-2,-,TGTGCCTGGAAGATAGCAGGGGGCGGCGGCTATGGCTACACCTTC,CAWKIAGGGGYGYTF
TRBV9,TRBD2,TRBJ2-1,-,TGTGCCAGCAGCGCCCCGGGACTAGATGGAGTCAATGAGCAGTTCTTC,CASSAPGLDGVNEQFF
TRBV23-1,-,TRBJ2-7,-,TGCGCCAGCAGTCAAAACAGGGCGAACTACGAGCAGTACTTC,CASSQNRANYEQYF
TRBV18,-,TRBJ1-1,-,TGTGCCAGCCGACAGGTGTCTGCTGAAGCTTTCTTT,CASRQVSAEAFF
TRBV5-1,TRBD1,TRBJ2-1,-,TGCGCCAGCAGCCCGTGGACAGGGTACAATGAGCAGTTCTTC,CASSPWTGYNEQFF
TRBV28,-,TRBJ1-6,-,TGTGCCAGCAGTCTCGGGAGTTATAATTCACCCCTCCACTTT,CASSLGSYNSPLHF
TRBV6-5,-,TRBJ1-5,-,TGTGCCAGCGGGGCGGCGGATCAGCCCCAGCATTTT,CASGAADQPQHF
TRBV4-2,TRBD1,TRBJ1-2,few,TGTGCCAGCAGCCCAGGGGGCCTTGACTATGGCTACACCTTC,CASSPGGLDYGYTF
TRBV5-6,TRBD2,TRBJ2-3,-,TGTGCCAGCAGCCCTACTAGCGGAAGCACAGATACGCAGTATTTT,CASSPTSGSTDTQYF
TRBV20-1,-,TRBJ2-7,-,TGCAGTGCTAGTTTCCAGGCCTACGAGCAGTACTTC,CSASFQAYEQYF
TRBV27,-,TRBJ1-5,-,TGTGCCAGCAGTTTACGAGGGCTGGGCAATCAGCCCCAGCATTTT,CASSLRGLGNQPQHF
TRBV6-5,-,TRBJ1-5,-,TGTGCCAGCAGGCCACTCAATTTCAATCAGCCCCAGCATTTT,CASRPLNFNQPQHF
TRBV28,-,TRBJ1-1,-,TGTGCCAGCAGTCACTCGGGGGTGGCTGAAGCTTTCTTT,CASSHSGVAEAFF
TRBV24-1,TRBD1,TRBJ1-5,-,TGTGCCACCCAAGGGGGCCGCAATCAGCCCCAGCATTTT,CATQGGRNQPQHF
TRBV2,-,TRBJ2-1,-,TGTGCCAGCAGTATCCGGCGGCGGAGCTCCTACAATGAGCAGTTCTTC,CASSIRRRSSYNEQFF
TRBV4-1,TRBD1,TRBJ2-1,-,TGCGCCAGCAGCCCGGGGCAGGGGGTCGATGAGCAGTTCTTC,CASSPGQGVDEQFF
TRBV7-6,TRBD1,TRBJ1-3,once,TGTGCCAGCACGACAGGGACCTCTGGAAACACCATATATTTT,CASTTGTSGNTIYF
TRBV27,-,TRBJ2-7,-,TGTGCCAGCAGTTTATTTTGGGCAGGGGCCGCTCAATGGGAGCAGTACTTC,CASSLFWAGAAQWEQYF
TRBV9,TRBD1,TRBJ2-5,few,TGTGCCAGCAGCTCCGACAGGGGGGGAGAGACCCAGTACTTC,CASSSDRGGETQYF
TRBV11-2,TRBD2,TRBJ2-7,-,TGTGCCAGCAGCTTAGCGCGAGCGGGGGGCAGCTCCTACGAGCAGTACTTC,CASSLARAGGSSYEQYF
TRBV12-3/TRBV12-4,-,TRBJ1-5,-,TGTGCCAGCAGTCCCGGCAATCAGCCCCAGCATTTT,CASSPGNQPQHF
TRBV7-2,-,TRBJ2-6,-,TGTGCCAGCAGCTTAGTCCAGTACTTTGGAGGAACTGGGGCCAACGTCCTGACTTTC,CASSLVQYFGGTGANVLTF